This TCR beta chain stems from a study of blood T cells in healthy people across ages. Per sample, extraction of total RNA gave at least 5 micrograms in every case. For the second PCR, which ran for about 7 to 12 cycles, a sample-barcoded 5' primer and a J-beta primer mix were used. TCRdb reprocessed the 5' RACE reads with MiXCR, giving one entry per CDR3 protein. The sample has about 750,000 distinct CDR3 sequences, about 55% seen once. CDR3 size: 14 residues. Trimming cost V 2 bases and J 12 bases, with 17 bases left between them. From germline, CDR1 is MNHEY and CDR2 SVGEGT. The sequenced material came from blood. This chain connects TRBV6-2 or TRBV6-3 to TRBJ2-1; D possibly matches TRBD1 or TRBD2 (5 bases each). The TCR was taken from an elderly man in good health. DNA for the CDR3: TGTGCCAGCAGTTACGAAGGGACCTCGGCTGCGCAGTTCTTC. Amino acid sequence: CASSYEGTSAAQFF.